These T cell receptor beta chains were read from a single sample in a study of T cells after yellow fever vaccination. TCRdb re-derived calls from the 5' RACE reads in MiXCR, one entry per CDR3 protein. The sample consists of more than 75,000 distinct CDR3 sequences, about 8.2% of them appearing once. Specimen: CD8+ T cells not binding an NS4B(214-222) dextramer, sorted from PBMCs, collected about 2 weeks after the first yellow fever vaccination. Source of these receptors: a man in his late teens or twenties who received the YFV17D yellow fever vaccine. CDR3s include the opening cysteine and the closing phenylalanine or tryptophan. The order of the fields is V gene, D gene, clone size, J gene, CDR3 DNA, CDR3 protein. D genes are given only for firm matches. Clone sizes are given selectively: once, few, many, or a class where the clone is expanded.

TRBV7-9	NA	NA	TRBJ1-5	TGTGCCAGCAGCTTAGTCAGCACCAATCAGCCCCAGCATTTT	CASSLVSTNQPQHF
TRBV11-2	TRBD1	few	TRBJ1-2	TGTGCCAGCAGCTTACAGGGGGACTATGGCTACACCTTC	CASSLQGDYGYTF
TRBV6-2/TRBV6-3	NA	many	TRBJ1-5	TGTGCCCTCTCTGCAGGGAACAATCAGCCCCAGCATTTT	CALSAGNNQPQHF
TRBV6-5	NA	many	TRBJ1-1	TGTGCCAGCGAACTGAACACTGAAGCTTTCTTT	CASELNTEAFF
TRBV19	TRBD1	NA	TRBJ1-1	TGTGCCAGTAGTACGCAGGGGGGAGACACTGAAGCTTTCTTT	CASSTQGGDTEAFF
TRBV29-1	TRBD1	many	TRBJ2-7	TGCAGCGCGGAGACAGGGGACTACGAGCAGTACTTC	CSAETGDYEQYF
TRBV7-2	NA	NA	TRBJ2-4	TGTGCCAGCAGCCCCACGGTCGCTCTGGCCAAAAACATTCAGTACTTC	CASSPTVALAKNIQYF
TRBV7-9	NA	NA	TRBJ1-2	TGTGCCAGCAGCTCCTCATCGGGAGCTAGCTATGGCTACACCTTC	CASSSSSGASYGYTF
TRBV19	NA	few	TRBJ1-5	TGTGCCAGTATCGGCGGGAGTAATCAGCCCCAGCATTTT	CASIGGSNQPQHF
TRBV7-6	NA	few	TRBJ1-4	TGTGCCGTCGGGGAAGGACAGAAACTGTTTTTT	CAVGEGQKLFF
TRBV5-5	NA	NA	TRBJ2-1	TGTGCCAGCAGCTCCACTTACAGCTCCTACAATGAGCAGTTCTTC	CASSSTYSSYNEQFF
TRBV5-5	TRBD1	NA	TRBJ2-7	TGTGCCAGCAGCTGGTGGGACAGAGCCTACGAGCAGTACTTC	CASSWWDRAYEQYF
TRBV4-3	NA	NA	TRBJ1-4	TGCGCCAGCAGCCAAGATCCCACAGCCAATAATGAAAAACTGTTTTTT	CASSQDPTANNEKLFF
TRBV7-9	TRBD2	few	TRBJ2-1	TGTGCCAGCAGCTTAGTCGCGGGGGGACTCGCGCAGTTCTTC	CASSLVAGGLAQFF
TRBV11-2	NA	few	TRBJ2-4	TGTGCCAGCAGCTTCGGGAAGGGGACGGGAGCCAAAAACATTCAGTACTTC	CASSFGKGTGAKNIQYF
TRBV7-6	TRBD1	few	TRBJ1-1	TGTGCCAGCAGCCCAGGGGGCGGGGGCACTGAAGCTTTCTTT	CASSPGGGGTEAFF
TRBV6-1	TRBD1	few	TRBJ1-2	TGTGCCAGCAGCTCTCCGGACAGGGCCTATGGCTACACCTTC	CASSSPDRAYGYTF
TRBV24-1	NA	NA	TRBJ1-2	TGTGCCACCAGTGATTCTCCGGACACGACTAACTATGGCTACACCTTC	CATSDSPDTTNYGYTF
TRBV5-6	NA	few	TRBJ2-7	TGTGCCAGCAGCTTGAGACCCTACGAGCAGTACTTC	CASSLRPYEQYF
TRBV27	TRBD1	NA	TRBJ2-7	TGTGCCAGCAGTTTAAAAGGGACAGGGAGCTCCTACGAGCAGTACTTC	CASSLKGTGSSYEQYF
TRBV28	TRBD1	NA	TRBJ1-5	TGTGCCAGCAGTCGCTTCGCCGGGACAGGTAATCAGCCCCAGCATTTT	CASSRFAGTGNQPQHF
TRBV4-2	NA	few	TRBJ2-1	TGTGCCAGCCGTAACAGGCGCTCCTACAATGAGCAGTTCTTC	CASRNRRSYNEQFF
TRBV27	TRBD1	NA	TRBJ1-5	TGTGCCAGCAGTCTAATCTCTAGGACAGGCTTGAATCAGCCCCAGCATTTT	CASSLISRTGLNQPQHF
TRBV6-2/TRBV6-3	NA	NA	TRBJ2-7	TGTGCCAGCAGTTCCGGGGGTACCTACGAGCAGTACTTC	CASSSGGTYEQYF
TRBV7-9	NA	NA	TRBJ1-5	TGTGCCAGCAGTGTGGGGGATAGCAATCAGCCCCAGCATTTT	CASSVGDSNQPQHF
TRBV27	NA	few	TRBJ2-3	TGTGCCAGCAGTCCCCTCCCCGCAGATACGCAGTATTTT	CASSPLPADTQYF
TRBV28	NA	few	TRBJ2-5	TGTGCCAGCAGTTTATGGGACTGGGGGGCGCCCTCACAAGAGACCCAGTACTTC	CASSLWDWGAPSQETQYF
TRBV4-1	NA	few	TRBJ2-2	TGCGCCAGCAGCCTCAGAGGGGGTCCCAACACCGGGGAGCTGTTTTTT	CASSLRGGPNTGELFF
TRBV7-9	TRBD1	few	TRBJ1-1	TGTGCCAGCAGCTCAGGGGGCGGATTTCCCAACACTGAAGCTTTCTTT	CASSSGGGFPNTEAFF
TRBV6-5	TRBD2	NA	TRBJ2-3	TGTGCCAGCAGTTACGAGACTAGCGGGTTCTATACGCAGTATTTT	CASSYETSGFYTQYF
TRBV5-4	NA	few	TRBJ1-1	TGTGCCAGCAGCTTAGGAGGGCTCACTGAAGCTTTCTTT	CASSLGGLTEAFF